The 28 T cell receptor beta chains given below trace back to one sample, sequenced in a study of cytomegalovirus exposure and HLA in healthy donors. This PCR relied on a set of 60 Vbeta primers and 13 Jbeta primers. The assay was immunoSEQ multiplex PCR, and TCRdb's table has in-frame clones only and misses some. The sample consists of about 130,000 clones, around 78% of them appearing once. The sample comprised PBMCs. Source of these receptors: a woman aged 50 to 65 in good health and CMV-seronegative.

The chain recombines TRBV6-4 with TRBJ2-2, with 7 bases identical to TRBD2. This CDR3 region has 13 residues. CDR1 and CDR2 from the germline V gene are MRHNA and SNTAGT. The V and J ends lost 11 bases and 3 bases, in that order; junction bases with no gene match: 6. The CDR3 is CASAGLDTGELFF. CDR3 nucleotides: TGTGCCTCAGCGGGGCTGGACACCGGGGAGCTGTTTTTT.

The J gene is TRBJ2-5, the V gene TRBV9; 8 nucleotides match TRBD2. Per the germline V gene, CDR1 is SGDLS and CDR2 is YYNGEE. This CDR3 is built from 14 residues. V dropped 3 bases and J dropped 5; count of bases not matched to a gene: 6. CDR3 DNA sequence: TGTGCCAGCAGCGACCGCGGGAGGTGGGAGACCCAGTACTTC. This encodes CASSDRGRWETQYF.

V gene TRBV9 combines with J gene TRBJ2-3; D is perhaps TRBD2 (6 bases). V was trimmed by 3 bases and J by 4 bases, leaving 15 bases between them. Germline loops: CDR1 SGDLS, CDR2 YYNGEE. The CDR3 has 15 amino acids. CDR3 bases: TGTGCCAGCAGCGCCGGCGGGAATCCGGCAGATACGCAGTATTTT. Translation: CASSAGGNPADTQYF. The variable domain in full, completed from reference TRBV9 and TRBJ2-3, reads DSGVTQTPKHLITATGQRVTLRCSPRSGDLSVYWYQQSLDQGLQFLIQYYNGEERAKGNILERFSAQQFPDLHSELNLSSLELGDSALYFCASSAGGNPADTQYFGPGTRLTVL.

The rearrangement joins TRBV28 to TRBJ2-7, with 9 bases aligning to TRBD1. Unmatched junction bases numbered 9, after V lost 5 bases and J lost 4 bases. In germline, CDR1 is MDHEN, CDR2 SYDVKM. This CDR3 contains 15 residues. The CDR3 nucleotides are TGTGCCAGCAGTCCCTCCGGGACAGGGTCGTACGAGCAGTACTTC. Translated: CASSPSGTGSYEQYF.

CDR3 protein: CASSLRGRSPGPDTQYF. The CDR3 DNA is TGTGCCAGCAGCTTGAGGGGGCGGTCCCCCGGGCCAGATACGCAGTATTTT. The chain recombines TRBV5-6 with TRBJ2-3; 7 bases are a match to TRBD1. The CDR3 has 17 residues. CDR1 is SGHDT and CDR2 is YYEEEE in the germline V gene. Trimming removed 1 base from V and 4 bases from J; junction bases left unmatched: 12.

This clone has more than one count but fewer than ten. The rearrangement links TRBV5-1 to TRBJ2-1, with 7 nucleotides matching TRBD2. The CDR3 consists of 15 residues. Unmatched junction bases numbered 7, after V lost 0 bases and J lost 7 bases. Germline V lookup: CDR1 SGHRS, CDR2 YFSETQ. CDR3 DNA: TGCGCCAGCAGCTTGGATGGCGCGGGGGAGAATGAGCAGTTCTTC. Its translation: CASSLDGAGENEQFF.

The chain recombines TRBV6-5 with TRBJ1-3; the match to TRBD1 covers 8 bases. Germline assignment: CDR1 MNHEY and CDR2 SVGAGI. The CDR3 loop spans 14 amino acids. Germline trimming cut 6 bases from V and 8 bases from J; bases unmatched to any gene: 9. The CDR3 spells CASSRGLMDDTIYF. As DNA, the CDR3 is TGTGCCAGCAGCAGGGGGCTTATGGATGACACCATATATTTT.

J is TRBJ2-3 and V is TRBV6-1, with D maybe TRBD2 (7 bases). This CDR3 is 14 amino acids long. Trimming shortened V by 10 bases and J by 3 bases, and 17 bases separated the two germline ends. Germline V gene data show CDR1 as MNHNS and CDR2 as SASEGT. CDR3 sequence: CATPGGLGTDTQYF. CDR3 sequence (DNA): TGTGCCACCCCCGGGGGGCTTGGGACAGATACGCAGTATTTT.

The chain has TRBV4-3 and TRBJ2-5; 9 nucleotides line up with TRBD2. The J call may be in error: the DNA end matches TRBJ2-7 better. There are 15 residues in the CDR3. Germline assignment: CDR1 LGHNA and CDR2 YSLEER. The CDR3 loop is CASSKRLAAGYEQYF. In DNA form, the CDR3 reads TGCGCCAGCAGCAAGAGACTAGCGGCAGGCTACGAGCAGTACTTC.

V gene TRBV30 combines with J gene TRBJ2-3; 10 bases line up with TRBD2. V lost 2 bases, J lost 3 bases, and 5 bases stayed unmatched. CDR3 size: 15 residues. Germline V CDR1 and CDR2: GTSNPN, SVGIG (reference sequence). CDR3 region: CAWSFLAGGTDTQYF. CDR3 in DNA: TGTGCCTGGAGTTTTTTAGCGGGAGGTACAGATACGCAGTATTTT.

This clone came up a few times. The chain carries TRBV4-2 and TRBJ1-2; D possibly corresponds to TRBD1 (6 bases). The CDR3 is 15 amino acids. V lost 1 base and J 2 bases, leaving 11 bases between the germline ends. Germline V gene sequence: CDR1 LGHNA, CDR2 YNFKEQ. The CDR3 nucleotides are TGTGCCAGCAGCCAAGCGGCCAGGGGCAACTATGGCTACACCTTC. Its translation: CASSQAARGNYGYTF.

The genes are TRBV30 and TRBJ1-2; no firm D call. V gave up 4 bases and J gave up 2 bases, with 20 bases separating them. CDR3 size: 16 residues. CDR1 is GTSNPN and CDR2 is SVGIG in the germline V gene (reference sequence). CDR3 loop: CAWINPRPGENYGYTF. Here the CDR3 DNA reads TGTGCCTGGATCAACCCCCGCCCCGGGGAGAACTATGGCTACACCTTC.

The rearrangement links TRBV6-5 to TRBJ1-5, with a tentative D call TRBD1 (6 bases). The germline V gene has CDR1 MNHEY and CDR2 SVGAGI. Trimming left V 5 bases short and J 5 bases short, with 13 bases between. The CDR3 length is 14 residues. Here the CDR3 reads CASSRQVFDQPQHF. The CDR3, as DNA: TGTGCCAGCAGTCGACAGGTCTTCGATCAGCCCCAGCATTTT.

The gene calls are TRBV19 and TRBJ1-1, with D possibly TRBD1 on 6 matching bases. Germline-derived CDR1 and CDR2 are LNHDA and SQIVND (reference sequence). The CDR3 length is 16 residues. Trimming took off 3 bases at V and 5 bases at J, with 19 bases between the two ends. DNA for the CDR3: TGTGCCAGTAGTATTCGGCAGGGGACGGTATGGACTGAAGCTTTCTTT. Translated, it gives CASSIRQGTVWTEAFF.

As for this clone: An end of the junction differs from the germline gene, which may be a read error. The rearrangement joins TRBV5-1 to TRBJ1-2; 12 bases are shared with TRBD1. CDR3 length: 15 residues. Germline V CDR1 and CDR2: SGHRS, YFSETQ. In DNA, the CDR3 is TGCGCCAGCAGCGGGCCCGGGACAGGGGGCGAAGGCTACCCCTTC. It yields the protein CASSGPGTGGEGYPF.

Concerning this clone itself: One junction end disagrees with the germline gene, perhaps due to a read error. The chain joins TRBV5-4 to TRBJ2-5; D perhaps matches TRBD2 (6 bases). CDR3 length: 14 residues. CDR1 and CDR2 from the germline V gene are SGHNT and YYREEE (reference sequence). The CDR3: CTSSLGGLGETQYF. As DNA, the CDR3 is TGTACCAGCAGCTTGGGGGGACTTGGAGAGACCCAGTACTTC. The full variable domain, in which reference TRBV5-4 and TRBJ2-5 provide the parts outside the CDR3, is ETGVTQSPTHLIKTRGQQVTLRCSSQSGHNTVSWYQQALGQGPQFIFQYYREEENGRGNFPPRFSGLQFPNYSSELNVNALELDDSALYLCTSSLGGLGETQYFGPGTRLLVL.

The chain couples TRBV5-1 to TRBJ1-1; D is ambiguous. Per germline, CDR1 SGHRS and CDR2 YFSETQ. Deletions cut 7 bases from V and 4 bases from J, with 14 bases between. The CDR3 has 13 residues. In nucleotides, the CDR3 is TGCGCCAGCGGCCGAGGGTTAGGCACTGAAGCTTTCTTT. Residues: CASGRGLGTEAFF.

The table lists this clone with a few counts. The V call is TRBV6-1, the J call TRBJ2-6; 8 nucleotides align to TRBD1. This CDR3 has 18 amino acids. Germline CDR1 and CDR2: MNHNS and SASEGT. V shed 3 bases, J shed 0 bases, and the junction held 7 bases outside the gene matches. The CDR3 protein is CASSDWTGTTSGANVLTF. CDR3 DNA sequence: TGTGCCAGCAGTGATTGGACAGGGACCACCTCTGGGGCCAACGTCCTGACTTTC.

Concerning this clone itself: The junction departs from germline at one end; a sequencing error may be responsible. This rearrangement joins TRBV9 to TRBJ1-5; D not certain. The germline V gene encodes CDR1 SGDLS and CDR2 YYNGEE. The CDR3 contains 13 residues. CDR3 nucleotide sequence: TGTGCCAGCAGCGTAGATCCGGGTCAGCCCCAGAATTTT. Residues: CASSVDPGQPQNF.

This clone has only a few counts. The J gene is TRBJ2-1, the V gene TRBV2; D is ambiguous. The CDR3 contains 13 residues. Germline CDR1 is SNHLY and CDR2 is FYNNEI. V lost 2 bases and J lost 7, with 9 bases in between. This CDR3 reads CASSEPAINEQFF. CDR3 in DNA: TGTGCCAGCAGTGAACCAGCGATTAATGAGCAGTTCTTC.

This chain joins TRBV5-1 and TRBJ2-5; TRBD2 aligns across 15 bases. Germline CDR1 is SGHRS and CDR2 is YFSETQ. Trimming at V came to 4 bases and at J to 5 bases, leaving 9 bases not matched to a gene. There are 17 residues in the CDR3. This CDR3 is CASSTGTSGRLTETQYF. Here the CDR3 DNA reads TGCGCCAGCAGCACCGGGACTAGCGGGAGGTTGACGGAGACCCAGTACTTC.

The J gene is TRBJ1-5, the V gene TRBV7-9; perhaps TRBD1 as D (6 bases). This CDR3 has 16 amino acids. Trimming took off 5 bases at V and 0 bases at J, with 14 bases between the two ends. Germline CDR1 and CDR2: SEHNR and FQNEAQ (reference sequence). The CDR3 DNA follows: TGTGCCAGCAGCCTCAGCGGGACAACTAGCAATCAGCCCCAGCATTTT. Protein sequence: CASSLSGTTSNQPQHF.

This rearrangement joins TRBV18 to TRBJ1-5; 8 positions agree with TRBD1. Germline-derived CDR1 and CDR2 are KGHSH and LQKENI. CDR3 length equals 17 residues. Trimming cost V 3 bases and J 2 bases; bases outside gene matches: 9. The CDR3 nucleotides read TGTGCCAGCTCACCCATGCCCCCGGGACAGGGCAATCAGCCCCAGCATTTT. Translation: CASSPMPPGQGNQPQHF.

The chain uses TRBV5-5 and TRBJ2-4; a possible D gene is TRBD1 (6 bases). The CDR3 consists of 15 residues. Trimming removed 0 bases at V and 7 bases at J, with 14 bases between. The germline V gene has CDR1 SGHKS and CDR2 YYEKEE (reference sequence). The CDR3 protein is CASSLDPGAGNIQYF. The CDR3 DNA follows: TGTGCCAGCAGCTTGGATCCAGGGGCCGGGAACATTCAGTACTTC. Drawing the rest from reference TRBV5-5 and TRBJ2-4, the complete variable domain is DAGVTQSPTHLIKTRGQQVTLRCSPISGHKSVSWYQQVLGQGPQFIFQYYEKEERGRGNFPDRFSARQFPNYSSELNVNALLLGDSALYLCASSLDPGAGNIQYFGAGTRLSVL.

The CDR3 region has the DNA TGCAGCGAAAAGTACTCGCTCGGGGGTGAAGCTTTCTTT. This gives the protein CSEKYSLGGEAFF. The chain joins TRBV29-1 to TRBJ1-1; D possibly corresponds to TRBD1 (5 bases). Trimming removed 7 bases at V and 7 bases at J, with 19 bases between. Germline assignment: CDR1 SQVTM and CDR2 ANQGSEA. The CDR3 loop spans 13 amino acids.

The rearrangement uses TRBV10-3 and TRBJ2-1; 13 nucleotides agree with TRBD2. Germline CDR1 and CDR2: ENHRY and SYGVKD. This CDR3 has 15 residues. With 7 bases clipped from V and 8 bases from J, the junction kept 8 bases outside the gene matches. The CDR3 nucleotides read TGTGCCATCAACGGACTAGCGGGAGAATCCGATGAGCAGTTCTTC. It translates to CAINGLAGESDEQFF.

The chain links TRBV30 to TRBJ1-1; 7 nucleotides align to TRBD1. Germline V gene lookup returns CDR1 GTSNPN and CDR2 SVGIG (reference sequence). Losses at the gene ends were 4 bases for V and 2 bases for J; bases not matched to a gene: 4. The CDR3 loop spans 13 amino acids. CDR3 nucleotides: TGTGCCTGGAATACAGGGGCAAACACTGAAGCTTTCTTT. Translated, it gives CAWNTGANTEAFF.

This rearrangement joins TRBV6-6 to TRBJ1-3, with 8 nucleotides matching TRBD1. The CDR3 totals 15 residues. From germline, CDR1 is MNHNY and CDR2 SVGAGI (reference sequence). J lost 8 bases, V lost 2 bases, and 8 bases had no gene match. The CDR3 nucleotides are TGTGCCAGCAGTTACCAGGACAGGGTCGGGGACACCATATATTTT. This translates into CASSYQDRVGDTIYF.